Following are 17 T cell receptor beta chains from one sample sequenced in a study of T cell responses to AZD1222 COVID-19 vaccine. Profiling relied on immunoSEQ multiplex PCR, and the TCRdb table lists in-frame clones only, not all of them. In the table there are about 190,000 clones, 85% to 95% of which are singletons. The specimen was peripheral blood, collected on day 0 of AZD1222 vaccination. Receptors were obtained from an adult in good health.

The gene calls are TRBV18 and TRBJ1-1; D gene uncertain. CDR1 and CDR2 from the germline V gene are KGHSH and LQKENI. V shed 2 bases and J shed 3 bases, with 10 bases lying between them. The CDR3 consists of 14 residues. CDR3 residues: CASSPMISDTEAFF. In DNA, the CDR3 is TGTGCCAGCTCACCAATGATATCGGACACTGAAGCTTTCTTT.

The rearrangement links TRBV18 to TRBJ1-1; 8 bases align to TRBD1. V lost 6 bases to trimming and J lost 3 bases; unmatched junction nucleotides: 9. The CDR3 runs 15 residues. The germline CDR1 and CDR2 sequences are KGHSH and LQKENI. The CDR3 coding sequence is TGTGCCAGCTCGCGACAGGGGTTAGGAGACACTGAAGCTTTCTTT. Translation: CASSRQGLGDTEAFF.

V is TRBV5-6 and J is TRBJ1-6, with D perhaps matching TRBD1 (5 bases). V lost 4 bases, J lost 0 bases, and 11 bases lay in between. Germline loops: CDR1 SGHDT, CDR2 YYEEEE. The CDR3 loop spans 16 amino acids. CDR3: CASSPGRSSYNSPLHF. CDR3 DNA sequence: TGTGCCAGCAGCCCGGGACGGAGCTCCTATAATTCACCCCTCCACTTT.

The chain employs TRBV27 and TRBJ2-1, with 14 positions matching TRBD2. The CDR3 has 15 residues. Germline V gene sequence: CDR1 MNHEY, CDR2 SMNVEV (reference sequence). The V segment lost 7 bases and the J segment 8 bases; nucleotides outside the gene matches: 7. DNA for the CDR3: TGTGCCAGCACCCGGACTAGCGGGGGGCCCTATGAGCAGTTCTTC. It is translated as CASTRTSGGPYEQFF.

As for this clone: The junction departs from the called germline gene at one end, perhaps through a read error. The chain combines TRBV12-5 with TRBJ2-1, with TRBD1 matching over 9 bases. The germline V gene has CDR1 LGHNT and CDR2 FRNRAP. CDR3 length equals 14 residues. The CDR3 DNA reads TGTGCTAGTGGTTTAGGGACAGGGCTTGATGAGAAGTTCTTC. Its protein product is CASGLGTGLDEKFF. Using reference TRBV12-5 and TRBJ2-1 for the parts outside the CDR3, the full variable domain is DARVTQTPRHKVTEMGQEVTMRCQPILGHNTVFWYRQTMMQGLELLAYFRNRAPLDDSGMPKDRFSAEMPDATLATLKIQPSEPRDSAVYFCASGLGTGLDEKFFGPGTRLTVL.

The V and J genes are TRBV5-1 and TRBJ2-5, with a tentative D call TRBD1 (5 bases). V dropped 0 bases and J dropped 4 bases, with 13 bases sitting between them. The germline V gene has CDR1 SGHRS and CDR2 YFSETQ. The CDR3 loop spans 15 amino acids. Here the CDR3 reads CASSLAIRQLETQYF. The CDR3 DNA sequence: TGCGCCAGCAGCTTGGCAATCCGACAGCTAGAGACCCAGTACTTC. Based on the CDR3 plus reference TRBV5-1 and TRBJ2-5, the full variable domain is KAGVTQTPRYLIKTRGQQVTLSCSPISGHRSVSWYQQTPGQGLQFLFEYFSETQRNKGNFPGRFSGRQFSNSRSEMNVSTLELGDSALYLCASSLAIRQLETQYFGPGTRLLVL.

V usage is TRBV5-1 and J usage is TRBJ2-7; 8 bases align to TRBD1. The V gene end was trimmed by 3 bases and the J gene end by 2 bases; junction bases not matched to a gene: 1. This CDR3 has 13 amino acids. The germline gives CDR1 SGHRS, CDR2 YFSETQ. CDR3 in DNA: TGCGCCAGCAGCTCACAGGGGGCCTACGAGCAGTACTTC. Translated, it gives CASSSQGAYEQYF. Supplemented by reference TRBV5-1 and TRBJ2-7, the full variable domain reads KAGVTQTPRYLIKTRGQQVTLSCSPISGHRSVSWYQQTPGQGLQFLFEYFSETQRNKGNFPGRFSGRQFSNSRSEMNVSTLELGDSALYLCASSSQGAYEQYFGPGTRLTVT.

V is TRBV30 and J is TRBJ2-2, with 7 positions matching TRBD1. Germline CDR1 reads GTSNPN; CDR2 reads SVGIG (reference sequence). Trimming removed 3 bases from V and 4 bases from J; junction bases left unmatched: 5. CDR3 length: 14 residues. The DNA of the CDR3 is TGTGCCTGGAGGCGACCAGGGGGCACCGGGGAGCTGTTTTTT. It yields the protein CAWRRPGGTGELFF.

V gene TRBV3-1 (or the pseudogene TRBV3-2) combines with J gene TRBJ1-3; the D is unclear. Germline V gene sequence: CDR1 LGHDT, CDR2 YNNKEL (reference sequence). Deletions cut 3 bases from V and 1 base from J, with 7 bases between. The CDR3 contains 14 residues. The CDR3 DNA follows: TGTGCCAGCAGCCACCCAGAATCTGGAAACACCATATATTTT. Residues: CASSHPESGNTIYF.

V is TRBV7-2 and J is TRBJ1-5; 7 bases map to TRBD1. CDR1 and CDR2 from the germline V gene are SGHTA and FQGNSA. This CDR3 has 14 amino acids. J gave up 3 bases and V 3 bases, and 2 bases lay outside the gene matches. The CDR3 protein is CASSFGTDNQPQHF. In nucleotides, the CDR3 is TGTGCCAGCAGCTTCGGGACAGACAATCAGCCCCAGCATTTT.

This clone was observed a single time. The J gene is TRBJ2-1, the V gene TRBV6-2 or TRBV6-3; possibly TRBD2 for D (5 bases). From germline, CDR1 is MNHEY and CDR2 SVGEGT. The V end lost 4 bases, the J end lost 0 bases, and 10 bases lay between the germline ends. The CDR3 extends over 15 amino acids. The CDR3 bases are TGTGCCAGCAGTTCCGGGATTAGCTCCTACAATGAGCAGTTCTTC. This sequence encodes CASSSGISSYNEQFF.

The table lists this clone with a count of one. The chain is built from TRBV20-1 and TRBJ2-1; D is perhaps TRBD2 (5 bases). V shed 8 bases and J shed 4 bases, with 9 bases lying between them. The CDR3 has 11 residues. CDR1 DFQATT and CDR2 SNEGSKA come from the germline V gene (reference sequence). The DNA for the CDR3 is TGCAGTCGAGGGATGTACAATGAGCAGTTCTTC. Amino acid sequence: CSRGMYNEQFF.

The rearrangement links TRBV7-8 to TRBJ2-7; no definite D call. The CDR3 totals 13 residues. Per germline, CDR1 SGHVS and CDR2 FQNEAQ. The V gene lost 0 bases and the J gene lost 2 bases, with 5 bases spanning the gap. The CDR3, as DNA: TGTGCCAGCAGCTTAGCTGGGGCCTACGAGCAGTACTTC. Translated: CASSLAGAYEQYF.

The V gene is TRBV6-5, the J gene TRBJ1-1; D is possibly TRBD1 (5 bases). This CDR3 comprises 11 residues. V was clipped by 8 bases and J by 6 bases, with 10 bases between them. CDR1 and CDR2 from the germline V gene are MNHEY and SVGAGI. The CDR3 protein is CASLGVAEAFF. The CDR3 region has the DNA TGTGCCAGCTTGGGGGTAGCTGAAGCTTTCTTT.

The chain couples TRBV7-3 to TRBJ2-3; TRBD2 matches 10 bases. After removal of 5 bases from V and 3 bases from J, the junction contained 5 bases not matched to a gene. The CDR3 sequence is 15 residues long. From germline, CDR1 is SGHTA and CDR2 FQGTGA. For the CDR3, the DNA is TGTGCCAGCAGCCCAAGCGGGGGGGCTACAGATACGCAGTATTTT. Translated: CASSPSGGATDTQYF.

The CDR3 bases are TGTGCCATCAGTGAGACCAGGGGCGGGGCGCCCACTTACGGCTATGGCTACACCTTC. It specifies CAISETRGGAPTYGYGYTF. V gene TRBV10-3 combines with J gene TRBJ1-2; possibly TRBD1 for D (6 bases). Per germline, CDR1 ENHRY and CDR2 SYGVKD. This CDR3 spans 19 amino acids. V was pared by 2 bases and J by 4 bases, with 26 bases between.

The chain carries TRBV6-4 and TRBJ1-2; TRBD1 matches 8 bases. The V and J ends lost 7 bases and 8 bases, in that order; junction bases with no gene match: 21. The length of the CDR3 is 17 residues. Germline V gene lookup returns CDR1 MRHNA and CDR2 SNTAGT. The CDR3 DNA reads TGTGCCAGCAAGAAGAGGGGTGGACAGGGCGACTCTAACGGCTACACCTTC. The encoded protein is CASKKRGGQGDSNGYTF.